The clone carrying this T cell receptor (beta chain) was found many times. Amplification of the TCR beta CDR3 regions used RNA transcripts (as template). First-round RT-PCR with HTBI primers preceded a second-round multiplex PCR. TCRdb reprocessed the multiplex PCR reads via MiXCR and lists one record per CDR3 protein. The sample lists more than 15,000 distinct CDR3 sequences; 46% were seen once. This entry comes from a study of Graves' ophthalmopathy and Graves' hyperthyroidism. Germline-derived CDR1 and CDR2 are SGHKS and YYEKEE (reference sequence). This CDR3 is 13 amino acids long. Trimming stripped 0 bases from V and 2 bases from J, with 4 bases between.

What was sequenced was peripheral blood. The TCR comes from a woman between 40 and 55 years old with stable Graves' hyperthyroidism. The chain is built from TRBV5-5 and TRBJ2-3; no definite D call. DNA of the CDR3: TGTGCCAGCAGCTTGGGTTCCACAGATACGCAGTATTTT. Protein product: CASSLGSTDTQYF.